The TCR beta chain under discussion was sequenced for a study of response to subunit inactivated influenza vaccine. Overall study results and limits: There was a suggestion from the authors that each seasonal influenza vaccination recruits few new T cells.

TCRdb reprocessed the RT-PCR reads via MiXCR and lists one record per CDR3 protein. The sample lists about 580,000 distinct CDR3 sequences; 12% to 15% were seen once. Comment on this clonotype: The antigen is undetermined.

In germline, CDR1 is MNHNS, CDR2 SASEGT. The CDR3 consists of 15 residues. Trimming removed 5 bases from V and 4 bases from J, with 18 bases in between. The starting material was PBMCs from blood, obtained 11 to 12 days after vaccination. This chain uses TRBV6-1 with TRBJ2-7; weak D call: TRBD1 (6 bases). The sequence was collected from a man aged 50-60 years who received an inactivated influenza vaccine. CDR3 residues: CASSQTGTSYYEQYF. The CDR3 bases are TGTGCCAGCAGTCAAACCGGGACATCATATTACGAGCAGTACTTC.